This T cell receptor (beta chain) was captured in a study of response to subunit inactivated influenza vaccine. Regarding the study as a whole: Authors suggested few new T cells are recruited by each seasonal influenza vaccination.

Each CDR3 protein gets one entry after TCRdb re-called the RT-PCR reads with MiXCR. Of about 780,000 distinct CDR3 sequences listed, roughly 20% were seen once; the top ten hold about 11%. For this clonotype: Its antigen is not identified.

There are 17 residues in the CDR3. CDR1 and CDR2 from the germline V gene are DFQATT and SNEGSKA (reference sequence). V lost 4 bases and J lost 0; bases outside the gene matches: 4. The sequence was collected from a man aged 50 to 59 who received an inactivated influenza vaccine. This material consisted of PBMCs from blood, taken 4 to 6 days after vaccination. The rearrangement joins TRBV20-1 to TRBJ2-1; 15 nucleotides agree with TRBD2. In nucleotides, the CDR3 is TGCAGTGCTACCGGACTAGCGGGGGGGAGCTCCTACAATGAGCAGTTCTTC. It encodes CSATGLAGGSSYNEQFF.